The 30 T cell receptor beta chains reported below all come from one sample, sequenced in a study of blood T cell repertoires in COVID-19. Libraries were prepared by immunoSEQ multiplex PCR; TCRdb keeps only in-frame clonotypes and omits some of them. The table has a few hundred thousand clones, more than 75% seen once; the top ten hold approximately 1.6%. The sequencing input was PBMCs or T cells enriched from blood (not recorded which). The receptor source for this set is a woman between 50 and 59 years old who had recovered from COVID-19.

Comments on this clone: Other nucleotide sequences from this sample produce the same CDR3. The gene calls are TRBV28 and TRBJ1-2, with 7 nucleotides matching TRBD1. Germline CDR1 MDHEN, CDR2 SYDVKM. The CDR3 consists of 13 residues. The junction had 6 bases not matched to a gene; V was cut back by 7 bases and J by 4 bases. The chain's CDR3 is CASTPGQLYGYTF. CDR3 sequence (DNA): TGTGCCAGCACCCCGGGACAGCTCTATGGCTACACCTTC.

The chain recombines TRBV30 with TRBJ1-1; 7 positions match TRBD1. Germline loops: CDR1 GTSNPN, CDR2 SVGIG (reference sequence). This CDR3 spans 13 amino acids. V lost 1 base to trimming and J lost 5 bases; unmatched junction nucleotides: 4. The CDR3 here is CAWSDRGDTEAFF. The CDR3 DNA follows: TGTGCCTGGAGTGACAGGGGTGATACTGAAGCTTTCTTT.

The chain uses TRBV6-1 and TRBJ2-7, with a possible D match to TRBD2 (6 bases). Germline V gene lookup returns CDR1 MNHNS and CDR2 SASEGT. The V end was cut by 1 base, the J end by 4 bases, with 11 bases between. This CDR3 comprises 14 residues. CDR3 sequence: CASSEVLARYEQYF. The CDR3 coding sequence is TGTGCCAGCAGTGAAGTACTAGCTCGATACGAGCAGTACTTC.

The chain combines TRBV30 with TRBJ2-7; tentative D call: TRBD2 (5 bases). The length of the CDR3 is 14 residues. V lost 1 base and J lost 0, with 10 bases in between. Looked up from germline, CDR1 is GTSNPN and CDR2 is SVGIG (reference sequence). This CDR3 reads CAWSARGYSYEQYF. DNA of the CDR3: TGTGCCTGGAGTGCCCGGGGTTACTCCTACGAGCAGTACTTC.

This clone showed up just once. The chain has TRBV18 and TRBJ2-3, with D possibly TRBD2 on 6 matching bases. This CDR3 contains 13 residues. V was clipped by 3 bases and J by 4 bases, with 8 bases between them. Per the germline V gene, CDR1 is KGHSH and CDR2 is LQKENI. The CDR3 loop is CASSPSGADTQYF. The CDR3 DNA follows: TGTGCCAGCTCACCTTCGGGGGCAGATACGCAGTATTTT.

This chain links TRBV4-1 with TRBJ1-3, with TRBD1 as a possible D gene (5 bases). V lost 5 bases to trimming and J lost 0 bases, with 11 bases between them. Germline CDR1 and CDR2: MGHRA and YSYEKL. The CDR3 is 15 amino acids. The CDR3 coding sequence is TGCGCCAGCAGCGCGGGGGAGAACTCTGGAAACACCATATATTTT. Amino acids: CASSAGENSGNTIYF.

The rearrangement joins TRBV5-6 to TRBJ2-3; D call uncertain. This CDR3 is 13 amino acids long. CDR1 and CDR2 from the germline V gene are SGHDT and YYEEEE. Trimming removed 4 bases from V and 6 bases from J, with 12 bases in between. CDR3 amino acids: CASSLGGRDTQYF. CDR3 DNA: TGTGCCAGCAGCCTCGGCGGAAGGGATACGCAGTATTTT.

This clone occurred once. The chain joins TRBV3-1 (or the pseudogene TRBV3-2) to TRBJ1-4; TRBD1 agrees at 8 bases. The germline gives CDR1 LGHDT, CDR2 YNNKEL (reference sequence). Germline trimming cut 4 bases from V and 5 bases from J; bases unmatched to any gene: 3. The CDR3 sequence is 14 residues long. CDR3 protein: CASSRRQGNEKLFF. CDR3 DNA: TGTGCCAGCAGCCGAAGACAGGGGAATGAAAAACTGTTTTTT.

The CDR3 DNA reads TGTGCCAGCAGTCAGCGCGACAGGGGGTGGATGGGCTACACCTTC. As protein: CASSQRDRGWMGYTF. This chain links TRBV6-5 with TRBJ1-2; TRBD1 matches 9 bases. Germline CDR1 is MNHEY and CDR2 is SVGAGI. The CDR3 length is 15 residues. V was pared by 5 bases and J by 8 bases, with 12 bases of the junction left unmatched.

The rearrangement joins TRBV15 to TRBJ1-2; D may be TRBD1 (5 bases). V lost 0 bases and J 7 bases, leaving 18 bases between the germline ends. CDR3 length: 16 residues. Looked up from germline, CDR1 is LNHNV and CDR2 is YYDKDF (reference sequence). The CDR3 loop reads CATSRDIVQGTIGYTF. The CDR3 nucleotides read TGTGCCACCAGCAGAGATATAGTTCAGGGTACGATTGGCTACACCTTC.

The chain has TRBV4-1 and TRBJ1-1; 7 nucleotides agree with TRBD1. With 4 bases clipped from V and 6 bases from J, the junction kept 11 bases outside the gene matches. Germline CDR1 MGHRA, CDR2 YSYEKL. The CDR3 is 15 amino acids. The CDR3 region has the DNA TGCGCCAGCAGCCGCTTACAGGGGCCTGATTCTGAAGCTTTCTTT. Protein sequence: CASSRLQGPDSEAFF.

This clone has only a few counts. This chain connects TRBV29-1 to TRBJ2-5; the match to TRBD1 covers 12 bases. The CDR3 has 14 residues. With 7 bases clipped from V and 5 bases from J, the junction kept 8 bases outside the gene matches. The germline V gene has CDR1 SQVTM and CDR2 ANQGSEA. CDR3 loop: CSAGTGGAWETQYF. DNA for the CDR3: TGCAGCGCCGGGACAGGGGGCGCGTGGGAGACCCAGTACTTC.

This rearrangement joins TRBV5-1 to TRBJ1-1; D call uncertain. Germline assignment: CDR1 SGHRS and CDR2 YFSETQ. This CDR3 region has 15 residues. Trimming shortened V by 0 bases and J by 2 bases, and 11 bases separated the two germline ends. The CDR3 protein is CASSLGGRSNTEAFF. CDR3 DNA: TGCGCCAGCAGCTTGGGCGGCCGCTCCAACACTGAAGCTTTCTTT.

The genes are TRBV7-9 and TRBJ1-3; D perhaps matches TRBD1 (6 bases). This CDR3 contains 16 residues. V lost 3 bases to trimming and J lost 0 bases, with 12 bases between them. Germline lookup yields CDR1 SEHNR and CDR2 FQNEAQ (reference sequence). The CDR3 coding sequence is TGTGCCAGCAGCTTCGAATACAGGGCCTCTGGAAACACCATATATTTT. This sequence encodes CASSFEYRASGNTIYF.

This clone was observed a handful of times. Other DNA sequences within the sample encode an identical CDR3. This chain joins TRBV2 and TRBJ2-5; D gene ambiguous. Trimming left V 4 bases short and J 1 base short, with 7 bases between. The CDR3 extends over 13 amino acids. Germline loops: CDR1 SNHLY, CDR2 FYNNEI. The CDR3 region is CASSAGLQETQYF. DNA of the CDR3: TGTGCCAGCAGTGCCGGTCTCCAAGAGACCCAGTACTTC. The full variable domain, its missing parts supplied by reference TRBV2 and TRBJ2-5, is EPEVTQTPSHQVTQMGQEVILRCVPISNHLYFYWYRQILGQKVEFLVSFYNNEISEKSEIFDDQFSVERPDGSNFTLKIRSTKLEDSAMYFCASSAGLQETQYFGPGTRLLVL.

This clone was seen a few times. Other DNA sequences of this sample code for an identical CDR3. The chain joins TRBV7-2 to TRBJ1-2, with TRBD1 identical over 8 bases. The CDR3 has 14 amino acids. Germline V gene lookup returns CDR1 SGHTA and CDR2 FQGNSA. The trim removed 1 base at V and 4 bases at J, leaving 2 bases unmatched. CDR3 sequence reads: CASSLGQGAYGYTF. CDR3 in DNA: TGTGCCAGCAGCTTAGGGCAGGGGGCCTATGGCTACACCTTC.

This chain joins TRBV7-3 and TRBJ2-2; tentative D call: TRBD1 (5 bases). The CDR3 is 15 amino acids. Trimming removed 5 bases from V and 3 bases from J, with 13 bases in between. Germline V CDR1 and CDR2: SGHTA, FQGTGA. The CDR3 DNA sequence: TGTGCCAGCAGCCCACTCGGCAGGGACACCGGGGAGCTGTTTTTT. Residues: CASSPLGRDTGELFF. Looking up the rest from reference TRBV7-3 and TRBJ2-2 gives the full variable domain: GAGVSQTPSNKVTEKGKYVELRCDPISGHTALYWYRQSLGQGPEFLIYFQGTGAADDSGLPNDRFFAVRPEGSVSTLKIQRTERGDSAVYLCASSPLGRDTGELFFGEGSRLTVL.

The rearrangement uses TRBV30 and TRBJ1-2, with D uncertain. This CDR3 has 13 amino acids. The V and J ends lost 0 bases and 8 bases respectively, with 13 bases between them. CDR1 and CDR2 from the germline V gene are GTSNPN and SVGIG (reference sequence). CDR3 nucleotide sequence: TGTGCCTGGAGTGTACTAACCCGATTCGGCTACACCTTC. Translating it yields CAWSVLTRFGYTF. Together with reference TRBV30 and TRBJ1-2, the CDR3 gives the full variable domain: SQTIHQWPATLVQPVGSPLSLECTVEGTSNPNLYWYRQAAGRGLQLLFYSVGIGQISSEVPQNLSASRPQDRQFILSSKKLLLSDSGFYLCAWSVLTRFGYTFGSGTRLTVV.

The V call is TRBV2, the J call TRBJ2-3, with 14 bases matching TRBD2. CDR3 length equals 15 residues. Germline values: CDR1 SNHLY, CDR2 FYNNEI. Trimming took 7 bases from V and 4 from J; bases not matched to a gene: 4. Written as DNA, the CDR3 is TGTGCCAGCACCCGACTAGCGGGAGGGGCAGATACGCAGTATTTT. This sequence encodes CASTRLAGGADTQYF.

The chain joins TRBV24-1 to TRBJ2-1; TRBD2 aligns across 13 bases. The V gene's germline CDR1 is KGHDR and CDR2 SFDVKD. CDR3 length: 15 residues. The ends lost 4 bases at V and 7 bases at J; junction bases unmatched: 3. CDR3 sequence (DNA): TGTGCCACCAGTGACACTAGCGGGAGGGGGAATGAGCAGTTCTTC. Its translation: CATSDTSGRGNEQFF.

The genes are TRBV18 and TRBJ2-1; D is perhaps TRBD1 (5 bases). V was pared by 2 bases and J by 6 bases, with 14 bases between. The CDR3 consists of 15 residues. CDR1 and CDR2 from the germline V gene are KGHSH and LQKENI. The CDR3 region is CASSPEQDAANEQFF. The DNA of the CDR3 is TGTGCCAGCTCACCAGAACAGGACGCGGCCAATGAGCAGTTCTTC. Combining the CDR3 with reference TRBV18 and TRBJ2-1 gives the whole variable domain NAGVMQNPRHLVRRRGQEARLRCSPMKGHSHVYWYRQLPEEGLKFMVYLQKENIIDESGMPKERFSAEFPKEGPSILRIQQVVRGDSAAYFCASSPEQDAANEQFFGPGTRLTVL.

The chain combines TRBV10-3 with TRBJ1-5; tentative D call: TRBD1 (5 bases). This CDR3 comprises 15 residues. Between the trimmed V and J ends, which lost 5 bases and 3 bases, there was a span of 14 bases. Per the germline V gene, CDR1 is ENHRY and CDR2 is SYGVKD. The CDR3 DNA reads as TGTGCCATCAGTTTAGACAGCTCCAACAATCAGCCCCAGCATTTT. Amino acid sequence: CAISLDSSNNQPQHF.

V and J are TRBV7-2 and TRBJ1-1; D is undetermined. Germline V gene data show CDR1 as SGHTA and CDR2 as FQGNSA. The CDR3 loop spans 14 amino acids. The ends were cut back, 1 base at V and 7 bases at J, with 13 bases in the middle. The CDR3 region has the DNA TGTGCCAGCAGCTTAGAGTCTAGTTTCCGTGAAGCTTTCTTT. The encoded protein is CASSLESSFREAFF.

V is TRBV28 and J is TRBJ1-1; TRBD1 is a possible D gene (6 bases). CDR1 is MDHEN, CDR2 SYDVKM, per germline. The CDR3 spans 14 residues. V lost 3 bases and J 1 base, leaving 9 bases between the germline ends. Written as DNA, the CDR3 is TGTGCCAGCAGTTTGAGGGGGAGGAACACTGAAGCTTTCTTT. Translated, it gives CASSLRGRNTEAFF.

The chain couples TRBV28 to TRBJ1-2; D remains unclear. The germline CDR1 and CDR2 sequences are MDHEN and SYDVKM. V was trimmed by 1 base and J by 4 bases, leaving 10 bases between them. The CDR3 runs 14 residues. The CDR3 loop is CASSLSHSLYGYTF. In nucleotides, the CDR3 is TGTGCCAGCAGTTTATCTCACAGCCTCTATGGCTACACCTTC.

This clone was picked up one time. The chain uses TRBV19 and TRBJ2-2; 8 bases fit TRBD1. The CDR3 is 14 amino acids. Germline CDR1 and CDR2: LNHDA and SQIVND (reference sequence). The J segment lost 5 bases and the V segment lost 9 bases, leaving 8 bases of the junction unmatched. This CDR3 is CASKQGAITGELFF. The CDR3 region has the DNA TGTGCCAGCAAGCAGGGGGCGATAACCGGGGAGCTGTTTTTT.

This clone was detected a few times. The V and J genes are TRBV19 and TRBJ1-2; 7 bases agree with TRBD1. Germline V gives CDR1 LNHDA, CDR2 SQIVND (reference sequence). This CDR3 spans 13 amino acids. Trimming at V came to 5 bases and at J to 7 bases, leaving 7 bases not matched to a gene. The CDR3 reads CASSLGGAGGYTF. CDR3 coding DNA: TGTGCCAGTAGTTTAGGGGGCGCTGGTGGCTACACCTTC.

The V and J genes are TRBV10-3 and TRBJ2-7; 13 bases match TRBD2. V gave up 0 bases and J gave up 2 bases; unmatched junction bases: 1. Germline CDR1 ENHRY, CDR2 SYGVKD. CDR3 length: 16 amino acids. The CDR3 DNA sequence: TGTGCCATCAGTGAGTCCGGGACTAGCGGGACCTACGAGCAGTACTTC. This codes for CAISESGTSGTYEQYF.

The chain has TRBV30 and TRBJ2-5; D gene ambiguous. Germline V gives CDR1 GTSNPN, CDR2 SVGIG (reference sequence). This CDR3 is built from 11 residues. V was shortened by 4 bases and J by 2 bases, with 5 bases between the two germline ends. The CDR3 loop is CAWTDQETQYF. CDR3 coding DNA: TGTGCCTGGACAGATCAAGAGACCCAGTACTTC.

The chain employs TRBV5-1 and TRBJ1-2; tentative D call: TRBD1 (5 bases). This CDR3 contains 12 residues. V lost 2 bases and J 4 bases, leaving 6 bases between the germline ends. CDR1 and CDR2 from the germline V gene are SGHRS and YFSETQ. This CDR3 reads CASSFDSYGYTF. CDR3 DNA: TGCGCCAGCAGCTTCGACAGCTATGGCTACACCTTC.